The clone carrying this TCR beta chain was counted a few times. No antigen is known for it. Here immunoSEQ multiplex PCR was the method, and the copy in TCRdb shows in-frame clones only, minus some. In the table there are several thousand clones, about four fifths of which are singletons. These data originate in a study of somatic mutations in cytotoxic T cells in rheumatoid arthritis. Study outcomes and limitations: TRBV07 appeared slightly underrepresented in the rheumatoid arthritis patients. That finding was not adjusted to account for multiple comparisons.

Per the germline V gene, CDR1 is MNHEY and CDR2 is SMNVEV (reference sequence). The CDR3 has 16 amino acids. The V and J ends lost 4 bases and 6 bases, in that order; junction bases with no gene match: 14. This receptor was taken from an adult with rheumatoid arthritis. V and J are TRBV27 and TRBJ1-2, with 7 bases that match TRBD1. The sequencing input was CD8+ T cells sorted from blood. This chain's CDR3 is CASSSHALDRVNGYTF. The CDR3, as DNA: TGTGCCAGCAGTTCGCACGCCTTAGACAGGGTGAATGGCTACACCTTC.